A selection of T cell receptor beta chains follows, all from one sample in a study of T cell responses to AZD1222 COVID-19 vaccine. Method: immunoSEQ multiplex PCR; TCRdb's copy keeps in-frame clones and lacks some. Of 120,000 or so clones listed, about 88% are singletons. This specimen was peripheral blood, taken on day 0 of AZD1222 vaccination. Source of these receptors: an adult in good health. CDR3s include the opening cysteine and the closing phenylalanine or tryptophan. The D gene is left open where the match is weak. Clone size is shown for a subset of rows, as once, few, many or a class of expanded clone.

clone size | J gene | D gene | V gene | CDR3 protein | CDR3 DNA
- | TRBJ2-7 | TRBD1 | TRBV19 | CASSIIGYRGREGEQYF | TGTGCCAGTAGTATTATCGGATACAGGGGGCGCGAGGGGGAGCAGTACTTC
- | TRBJ2-1 | TRBD2 | TRBV7-8 | CASSLFGAQAGDAYNEQFF | TGTGCCAGCAGCTTATTCGGTGCCCAAGCGGGAGACGCCTACAATGAGCAGTTCTTC
- | TRBJ2-7 | - | TRBV6-5 | CASSSAGGYYEQYF | TGTGCCAGCAGTTCCGCCGGCGGGTACTACGAGCAGTACTTC
- | TRBJ2-4 | - | TRBV19 | CASSHKPVAKNIQYF | TGTGCCAGTAGTCATAAACCGGTAGCCAAAAACATTCAGTACTTC
- | TRBJ2-5 | TRBD2 | TRBV4-3 | CASSQEGRGPETQYF | TGCGCCAGCAGCCAAGAGGGGAGGGGCCCAGAGACCCAGTACTTC
- | TRBJ2-1 | TRBD2 | TRBV3-1/TRBV3-2 | CASSQELAGAMYEQFF | TGTGCCAGCAGCCAAGAACTAGCGGGGGCTATGTATGAGCAGTTCTTC
- | TRBJ2-7 | - | TRBV7-2 | CASSLASQASEQYF | TGTGCCAGCAGCTTAGCGTCACAGGCCAGCGAGCAGTACTTC
- | TRBJ1-5 | - | TRBV29-1 | CSVKQGPADDQPQHF | TGCAGCGTTAAACAGGGACCTGCAGACGATCAGCCCCAGCATTTT
- | TRBJ1-6 | TRBD1 | TRBV7-3 | CASSSTGKSPLHF | TGTGCCAGCAGCTCGACAGGGAAATCACCCCTCCACTTT
- | TRBJ2-7 | - | TRBV5-5 | CASSLTRNYEQYF | TGTGCCAGCAGCTTAACCAGAAACTACGAGCAGTACTTC
once | TRBJ2-1 | - | TRBV30 | CAWSVLEQREQFF | TGTGCCTGGAGCGTTCTGGAACAACGGGAGCAGTTCTTC
- | TRBJ1-1 | TRBD1 | TRBV5-1 | CASSRAGGSNTEAFF | TGCGCCAGCAGCCGAGCAGGGGGCTCGAACACTGAAGCTTTCTTT
- | TRBJ2-1 | TRBD2 | TRBV27 | CASSLSSLAGAVVTYNEQFF | TGTGCCAGCAGTTTATCGTCACTAGCGGGAGCCGTAGTAACCTACAATGAGCAGTTCTTC
- | TRBJ1-2 | - | TRBV19 | CASSTWDTPNYGYTF | TGTGCCAGTAGTACCTGGGACACACCTAACTATGGCTACACCTTC
- | TRBJ2-5 | TRBD1 | TRBV19 | CASSIVGGSQETQYF | TGTGCCAGTAGTATAGTAGGGGGCAGTCAAGAGACCCAGTACTTC
- | TRBJ2-7 | TRBD2 | TRBV19 | CASSMVGISGTYEQYF | TGTGCCAGTAGTATGGTCGGTATTAGCGGGACCTACGAGCAGTACTTC
few | TRBJ2-3 | - | TRBV10-3 | CAISEIGHLTDTQYF | TGTGCCATCAGTGAAATTGGACATCTCACAGATACGCAGTATTTT
- | TRBJ2-7 | TRBD2 | TRBV4-1 | CASSQEPGTSGNYEQYF | TGCGCCAGCAGCCAAGAGCCCGGGACTAGCGGGAACTACGAGCAGTACTTC
- | TRBJ1-4 | TRBD1 | TRBV5-1 | CAIMPGQGNEKLFF | TGCGCCATAATGCCGGGACAGGGGAATGAAAAACTGTTTTTT
- | TRBJ2-7 | TRBD2 | TRBV2 | CASSAASGPSYEQYF | TGTGCCAGCAGTGCGGCTAGCGGGCCCTCCTACGAGCAGTACTTC
- | TRBJ2-7 | - | TRBV27 | CASSLYGINNYEQYF | TGTGCCAGCAGTTTATACGGGATCAACAACTACGAGCAGTACTTC
once | TRBJ2-1 | TRBD2 | TRBV5-1 | CASSLRGDYNEQFF | TGCGCCAGCAGCTTACGGGGGGACTACAATGAGCAGTTCTTC
- | TRBJ1-1 | TRBD1 | TRBV11-1 | CASSLEGAGNTEAFF | TGTGCCAGCAGCTTAGAGGGGGCAGGTAACACTGAAGCTTTCTTT
- | TRBJ2-1 | - | TRBV7-2 | CASSLRMSGGNEQFF | TGTGCCAGCAGCTTAAGGATGTCAGGCGGTAATGAGCAGTTCTTC
- | TRBJ1-3 | - | TRBV3-1/TRBV3-2 | CASSHPYLARGNPGNTIYF | TGTGCCAGCAGCCATCCATATTTGGCTCGTGGGAACCCTGGAAACACCATATATTTT
- | TRBJ1-1 | - | TRBV21-1 | CASSSSGTGTEAFF | TGTGCCAGCAGCAGCTCCGGTACGGGGACTGAAGCTTTCTTT
- | TRBJ2-4 | - | TRBV19 | CASSPRVGKNIQYF | TGTGCCAGTAGTCCCAGGGTAGGCAAAAACATTCAGTACTTC
- | TRBJ2-2 | - | TRBV24-1 | CATSEPRQWGASTGELFF | TGTGCCACCAGTGAACCCCGACAGTGGGGCGCGAGCACCGGGGAGCTGTTTTTT
- | TRBJ1-4 | TRBD1 | TRBV6-5 | CASTVDRAGEKLFF | TGTGCCAGCACAGTCGACAGGGCAGGGGAAAAACTGTTTTTT
- | TRBJ2-1 | - | TRBV7-3 | CASSPRSDPRAWEQFF | TGTGCCAGCAGCCCGAGGTCGGACCCCCGAGCCTGGGAGCAGTTCTTC
- | TRBJ2-3 | - | TRBV5-1 | CASSLDGGVTDTQYF | TGCGCCAGCAGCTTGGATGGGGGCGTCACAGATACGCAGTATTTT